This TCR beta chain was found in a study of T cells in Graves' hyperthyroidism and ophthalmopathy. This clonotype was observed a few times. Amplification of TCR beta CDR3 regions used RNA as the template. First-round RT-PCR with HTBI primers amplified the TCR CDR3 region. TCRdb independently ran MiXCR on the multiplex PCR reads; one entry per CDR3 protein. The sample lists 750,000 to 900,000 distinct CDR3 sequences; roughly 40% were seen once. The germline CDR1 and CDR2 sequences are SGHTA and FQGNSA. The V and J ends lost 5 bases and 5 bases respectively, with 12 bases between them. The CDR3 length is 13 residues.

This receptor was identified in a man between 18 and 35 years old with Graves' hyperthyroidism. The sample taken for sequencing was blood. The chain has TRBV7-2 and TRBJ1-1; D may be TRBD1 (6 bases). CDR3 sequence: CASSTGTRTEAFF. CDR3 DNA sequence: TGTGCCAGCAGCACCGGGACAAGAACTGAAGCTTTCTTT.